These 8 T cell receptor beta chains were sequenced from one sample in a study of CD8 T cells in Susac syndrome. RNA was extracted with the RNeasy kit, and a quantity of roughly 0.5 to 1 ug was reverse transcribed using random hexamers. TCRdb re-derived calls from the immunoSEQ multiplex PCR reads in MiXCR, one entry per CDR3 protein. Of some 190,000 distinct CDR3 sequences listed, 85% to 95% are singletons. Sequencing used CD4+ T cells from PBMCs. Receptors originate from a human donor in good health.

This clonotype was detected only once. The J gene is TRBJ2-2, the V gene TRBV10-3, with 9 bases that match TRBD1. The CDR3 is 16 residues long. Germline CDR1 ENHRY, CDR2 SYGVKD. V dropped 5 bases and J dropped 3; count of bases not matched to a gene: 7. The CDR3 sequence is CAISSDRGVYTGELFF. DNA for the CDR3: TGTGCCATCAGTTCGGACAGGGGAGTTTACACCGGGGAGCTGTTTTTT.

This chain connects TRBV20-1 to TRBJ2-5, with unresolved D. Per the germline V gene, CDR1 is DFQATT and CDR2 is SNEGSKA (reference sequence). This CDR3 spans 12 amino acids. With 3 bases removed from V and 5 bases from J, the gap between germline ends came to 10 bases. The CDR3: CSARNLWETQYF. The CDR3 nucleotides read TGCAGTGCTAGGAATCTGTGGGAGACCCAGTACTTC.

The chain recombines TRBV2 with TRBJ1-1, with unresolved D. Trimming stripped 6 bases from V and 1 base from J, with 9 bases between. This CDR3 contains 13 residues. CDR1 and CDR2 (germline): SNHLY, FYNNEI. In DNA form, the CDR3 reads TGTGCCAGCAGGGGCCCTACGAACACTGAAGCTTTCTTT. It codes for CASRGPTNTEAFF.

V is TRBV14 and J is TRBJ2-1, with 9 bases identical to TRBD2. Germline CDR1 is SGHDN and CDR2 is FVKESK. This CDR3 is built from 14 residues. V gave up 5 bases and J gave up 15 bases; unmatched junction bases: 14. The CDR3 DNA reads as TGTGCCAGCAGCTCTAAATTAGCGGGGGCCCGCTGGTTCTTC. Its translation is CASSSKLAGARWFF. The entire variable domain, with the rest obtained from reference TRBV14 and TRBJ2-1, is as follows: EAGVTQFPSHSVIEKGQTVTLRCDPISGHDNLYWYRRVMGKEIKFLLHFVKESKQDESGMPNNRFLAERTGGTYSTLKVQPAELEDSGVYFCASSSKLAGARWFFGPGTRLTVL.

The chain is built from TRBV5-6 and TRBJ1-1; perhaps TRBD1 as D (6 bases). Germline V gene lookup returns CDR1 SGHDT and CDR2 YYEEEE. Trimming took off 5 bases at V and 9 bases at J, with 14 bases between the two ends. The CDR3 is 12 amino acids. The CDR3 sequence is CASSSTGMKAFF. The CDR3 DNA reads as TGTGCCAGCAGTTCTACAGGGATGAAAGCTTTCTTT.

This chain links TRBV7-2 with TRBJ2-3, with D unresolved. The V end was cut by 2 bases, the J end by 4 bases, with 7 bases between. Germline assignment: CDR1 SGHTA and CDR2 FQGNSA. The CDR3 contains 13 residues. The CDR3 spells CASSLYIADTQYF. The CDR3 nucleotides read TGTGCCAGCAGCTTATATATCGCAGATACGCAGTATTTT.

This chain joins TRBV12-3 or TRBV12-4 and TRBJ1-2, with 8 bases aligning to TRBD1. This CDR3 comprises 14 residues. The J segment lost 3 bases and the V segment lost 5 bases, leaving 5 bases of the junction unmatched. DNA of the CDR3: TGTGCCAGCAGTCCGGGGACAGGCTACTATGGCTACACCTTC. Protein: CASSPGTGYYGYTF.

The CDR3: CASSPTDYGYTF. The CDR3 coding sequence is TGTGCCAGCAGTCCGACGGATTATGGCTACACCTTC. V usage is TRBV12-3 or TRBV12-4 and J usage is TRBJ1-2; D remains unclear. V was cut by 5 bases and J by 5 bases, with 9 bases left in between. The CDR3 consists of 12 residues.